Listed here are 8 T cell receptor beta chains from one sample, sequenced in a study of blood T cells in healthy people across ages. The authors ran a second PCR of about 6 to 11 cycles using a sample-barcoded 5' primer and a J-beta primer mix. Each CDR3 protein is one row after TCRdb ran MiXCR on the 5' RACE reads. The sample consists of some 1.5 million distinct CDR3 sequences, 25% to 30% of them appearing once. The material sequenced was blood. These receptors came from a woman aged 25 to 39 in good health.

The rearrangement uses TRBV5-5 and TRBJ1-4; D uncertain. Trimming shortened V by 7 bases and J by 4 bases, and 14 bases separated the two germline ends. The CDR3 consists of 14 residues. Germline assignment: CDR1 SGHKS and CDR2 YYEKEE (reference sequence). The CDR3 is CASRSPEYNEKLFF. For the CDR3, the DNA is TGTGCCAGCCGGTCGCCAGAATATAATGAAAAACTGTTTTTT.

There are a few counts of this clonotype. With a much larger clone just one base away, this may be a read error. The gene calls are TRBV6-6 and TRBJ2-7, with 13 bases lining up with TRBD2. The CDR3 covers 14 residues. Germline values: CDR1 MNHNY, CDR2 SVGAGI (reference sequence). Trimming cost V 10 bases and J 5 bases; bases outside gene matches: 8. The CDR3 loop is CATSKTSGRDEQYF. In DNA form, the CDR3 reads TGTGCCACCAGCAAAACTAGCGGGAGGGACGAGCAGTACTTC.

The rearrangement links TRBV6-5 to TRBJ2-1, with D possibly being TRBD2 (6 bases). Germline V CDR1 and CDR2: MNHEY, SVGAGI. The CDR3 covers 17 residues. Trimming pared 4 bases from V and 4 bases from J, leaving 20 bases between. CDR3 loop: CASSSPRGAGLYNEQFF. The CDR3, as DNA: TGTGCCAGCAGTTCTCCCCGAGGAGCGGGTCTATACAATGAGCAGTTCTTC.

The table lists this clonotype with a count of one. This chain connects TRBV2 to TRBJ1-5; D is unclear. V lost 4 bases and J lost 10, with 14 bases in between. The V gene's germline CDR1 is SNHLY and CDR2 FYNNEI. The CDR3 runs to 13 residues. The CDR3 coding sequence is TGTGCCAGCAGTGGAGATGGTCCGTCTCCCCAGCATTTT. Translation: CASSGDGPSPQHF.

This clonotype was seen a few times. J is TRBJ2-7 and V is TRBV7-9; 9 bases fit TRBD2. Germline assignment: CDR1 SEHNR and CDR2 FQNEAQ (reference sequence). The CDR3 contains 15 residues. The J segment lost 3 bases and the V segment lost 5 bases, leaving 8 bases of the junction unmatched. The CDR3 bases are TGTGCCAGCAGCCCGGCGACTAGCGGAATCTACGAGCAGTACTTC. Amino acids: CASSPATSGIYEQYF.

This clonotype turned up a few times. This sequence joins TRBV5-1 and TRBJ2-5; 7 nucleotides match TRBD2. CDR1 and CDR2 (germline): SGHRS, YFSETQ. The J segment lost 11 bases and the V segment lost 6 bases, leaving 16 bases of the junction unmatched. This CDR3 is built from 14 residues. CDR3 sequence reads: CASTPETVGGEQYF. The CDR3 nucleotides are TGCGCCAGCACTCCGGAGACGGTGGGGGGGGAGCAGTACTTC.

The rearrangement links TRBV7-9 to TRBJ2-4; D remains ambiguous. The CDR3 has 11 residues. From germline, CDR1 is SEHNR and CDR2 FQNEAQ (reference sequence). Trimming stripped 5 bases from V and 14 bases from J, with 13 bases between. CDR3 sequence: CASSLPYEEYF. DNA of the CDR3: TGTGCCAGCAGCCTGCCCTACGAGGAGTACTTC.

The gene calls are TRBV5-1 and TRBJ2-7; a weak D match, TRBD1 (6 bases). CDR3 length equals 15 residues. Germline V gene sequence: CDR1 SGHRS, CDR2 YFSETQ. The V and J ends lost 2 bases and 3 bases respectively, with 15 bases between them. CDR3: CASSLRSQGYYEQYF. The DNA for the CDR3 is TGCGCCAGCAGCTTAAGATCTCAGGGGTACTACGAGCAGTACTTC.